A single sample is the source of the 14 T cell receptor beta chains below, sequenced in a study of blood T cell repertoires in COVID-19. Method: immunoSEQ multiplex PCR; TCRdb's copy keeps in-frame clones and lacks some. The sample shows some 130,000 clones, 80% of them seen only once. Sequenced: peripheral blood. These TCRs come from a man aged 70 or older with acute or convalescent COVID-19.

The chain links TRBV19 to TRBJ2-7, with D perhaps matching TRBD2 (5 bases). CDR3 length: 15 residues. Germline CDR1 is LNHDA and CDR2 is SQIVND (reference sequence). V was clipped by 6 bases and J by 3 bases, with 18 bases between them. This chain's CDR3 is CASSSLGGGGYEQYF. The CDR3 DNA reads as TGTGCCAGTAGCTCCTTAGGAGGAGGCGGCTACGAGCAGTACTTC.

Only a few counts were recorded for this clone. The same CDR3 also results from other DNA sequences found in this sample. This sequence joins TRBV14 and TRBJ1-1, with D unresolved. Trimming cost V 0 bases and J 1 base, with 3 bases left between them. Germline V gene data show CDR1 as SGHDN and CDR2 as FVKESK. This CDR3 contains 13 residues. The DNA of the CDR3 is TGTGCCAGCAGCCAAGACCGGAACACTGAAGCTTTCTTT. It translates to CASSQDRNTEAFF.

This chain connects TRBV5-4 to TRBJ1-4, with TRBD1 identical over 7 bases. The CDR3 is 14 amino acids. CDR1 and CDR2 (germline): SGHNT, YYREEE (reference sequence). V was clipped by 5 bases and J by 5 bases; unmatched bases: 6. The CDR3 protein is CASSTGTVNEKLFF. Here the CDR3 DNA reads TGTGCCAGCAGTACCGGGACAGTGAATGAAAAACTGTTTTTT.

V usage is TRBV6-1 and J usage is TRBJ1-2; D is unclear. V lost 0 bases and J lost 3, with 8 bases in between. The CDR3 has 14 residues. Germline CDR1 is MNHNS and CDR2 is SASEGT. In DNA, the CDR3 is TGTGCCAGCAGTGAAGCTCGGGGAGACTATGGCTACACCTTC. As protein: CASSEARGDYGYTF.

The chain carries TRBV3-1 (or the pseudogene TRBV3-2) and TRBJ1-1; D call uncertain. The CDR3 length is 14 residues. CDR1 is LGHDT and CDR2 is YNNKEL in the germline V gene (reference sequence). V shed 3 bases and J shed 5 bases, with 13 bases lying between them. DNA of the CDR3: TGTGCCAGCAGCCACCTACAGAGGAGGACTGAAGCTTTCTTT. Amino acids: CASSHLQRRTEAFF.

The rearrangement uses TRBV5-6 and TRBJ1-3; 10 positions agree with TRBD1. V trimming: 4 bases; J trimming: 3 bases; junction bases outside the gene matches: 4. The length of the CDR3 is 15 residues. Germline V gene sequence: CDR1 SGHDT, CDR2 YYEEEE. CDR3 residues: CASSRQGAIGNTIYF. DNA for the CDR3: TGTGCCAGCAGCCGACAGGGGGCAATTGGAAACACCATATATTTT.

This clone was seen a single time. The rearrangement joins TRBV30 to TRBJ2-2; no clear D gene. The V gene's germline CDR1 is GTSNPN and CDR2 SVGIG (reference sequence). The CDR3 is made up of 12 amino acids. V was cut by 7 bases and J by 1 base, with 7 bases left in between. In DNA form, the CDR3 reads TGTGCCTTCCCCCTGAACACCGGGGAGCTGTTTTTT. This encodes CAFPLNTGELFF.

This clone has a single count. This rearrangement joins TRBV28 to TRBJ1-1; 9 bases map to TRBD1. The V gene end was trimmed by 0 bases and the J gene end by 11 bases; junction bases not matched to a gene: 7. Germline CDR1 reads MDHEN; CDR2 reads SYDVKM. This CDR3 has 14 amino acids. In DNA form, the CDR3 reads TGTGCCAGCAGTTTATGGGGACAGGGTGAGCGTGCTTTCTTT. This translates into CASSLWGQGERAFF.

The V and J genes are TRBV5-1 and TRBJ2-5; 9 nucleotides line up with TRBD2. V gave up 4 bases and J gave up 5 bases; unmatched junction bases: 9. The CDR3 is made up of 15 amino acids. From germline, CDR1 is SGHRS and CDR2 YFSETQ. This CDR3 is CASSPGTSSEETQYF. In nucleotides, the CDR3 is TGCGCCAGCAGCCCTGGGACTAGCTCTGAGGAGACCCAGTACTTC. Full variable domain (missing parts from reference TRBV5-1 and TRBJ2-5): KAGVTQTPRYLIKTRGQQVTLSCSPISGHRSVSWYQQTPGQGLQFLFEYFSETQRNKGNFPGRFSGRQFSNSRSEMNVSTLELGDSALYLCASSPGTSSEETQYFGPGTRLLVL.

The V gene is TRBV27, the J gene TRBJ1-6, with 12 bases that match TRBD1. V gave up 2 bases and J gave up 7 bases; unmatched junction bases: 15. CDR1 is MNHEY and CDR2 is SMNVEV in the germline V gene (reference sequence). The CDR3 loop spans 20 amino acids. The CDR3 sequence is CASSLAAGTGGTVGNSPLHF. In DNA, the CDR3 is TGTGCCAGCAGTTTAGCAGCCGGGACAGGGGGCACGGTAGGAAATTCACCCCTCCACTTT.

The chain carries TRBV5-4 and TRBJ2-7; 15 nucleotides line up with TRBD2. The CDR3 covers 16 residues. The V and J ends lost 4 bases and 4 bases, in that order; junction bases with no gene match: 6. The germline gives CDR1 SGHNT, CDR2 YYREEE (reference sequence). CDR3 in amino acids: CASSEGLAGGSYEQYF. CDR3 nucleotides: TGTGCCAGCAGCGAGGGACTAGCGGGGGGTTCATACGAGCAGTACTTC.

The chain carries TRBV15 and TRBJ1-5, with D possibly being TRBD1 (5 bases). V lost 4 bases and J 6 bases, leaving 10 bases between the germline ends. The CDR3 extends over 13 amino acids. CDR1 LNHNV and CDR2 YYDKDF come from the germline V gene (reference sequence). This CDR3 is CATSNTRVQPQHF. The CDR3 DNA sequence: TGTGCCACCAGCAATACCAGGGTTCAGCCCCAGCATTTT.

The rearrangement joins TRBV10-3 to TRBJ2-6; D is unclear. The ends were cut back, 6 bases at V and 0 bases at J, with 6 bases in the middle. CDR1 is ENHRY and CDR2 is SYGVKD in the germline V gene. The CDR3 length is 14 residues. CDR3 coding DNA: TGTGCCATCAGAGCGTCCTCTGGGGCCAACGTCCTGACTTTC. Its protein product is CAIRASSGANVLTF.

This sequence joins TRBV3-1 (or the pseudogene TRBV3-2) and TRBJ2-5, with TRBD2 identical over 10 bases. This CDR3 contains 17 residues. The J segment lost 4 bases and the V segment lost 4 bases, leaving 12 bases of the junction unmatched. Germline V gene lookup returns CDR1 LGHDT and CDR2 YNNKEL (reference sequence). The CDR3 here is CASSPGGVAGGGETQYF. The CDR3 DNA follows: TGTGCCAGCAGCCCCGGTGGGGTAGCGGGGGGCGGAGAGACCCAGTACTTC.